Below, 21 T cell receptor beta chains from the same sample are listed, as sequenced in a study of Ad26.COV2.S vaccination and SARS-CoV-2 variants. Measured with immunoSEQ multiplex PCR; TCRdb has only the in-frame clones, and not every one. The table has 360,000 or so clones, around nine tenths seen once. As to treatment: roughly 19 received Ad26.COV2.S at low or high dose, single or two shots; several received placebo; per-sample allocation not given. Sampling was done on day 63 after the first vaccine or placebo injection. Specimen: peripheral blood, collected in a trial of Ad26.COV2.S vaccine versus placebo. The receptors originated from a person between 18 and 59 years old who received the Ad26.COV2.S COVID-19 vaccine or a placebo.

The chain carries TRBV24-1 and TRBJ2-7; D might be TRBD1 or TRBD2, each matching 6 bases. V lost 5 bases, J lost 5 bases, and 18 bases lay in between. From germline, CDR1 is KGHDR and CDR2 SFDVKD. This CDR3 region has 15 residues. For the CDR3, the DNA is TGTGCCACCAGTGCCCGTAAAAGGGGGGTTGACGAGCAGTACTTC. Translated, it gives CATSARKRGVDEQYF.

The chain carries TRBV4-3 and TRBJ2-1; 8 nucleotides align to TRBD2. The CDR3 covers 14 residues. CDR1 is LGHNA and CDR2 is YSLEER in the germline V gene. V dropped 4 bases and J dropped 5; count of bases not matched to a gene: 4. The CDR3 loop is CASSLGLGDNEQFF. CDR3 DNA sequence: TGCGCCAGCAGCCTGGGACTAGGGGACAATGAGCAGTTCTTC.

The chain carries TRBV11-3 and TRBJ2-5, with TRBD1 as a possible D gene (5 bases). The CDR3 extends over 14 amino acids. Germline V gene lookup returns CDR1 SGHNT and CDR2 YENEEA. Trimming removed 3 bases from V and 1 base from J, with 9 bases in between. The CDR3 DNA is TGTGCCAGCAGCTTCCGACAGACCCAAGAGACCCAGTACTTC. Its translation: CASSFRQTQETQYF.

J is TRBJ1-3 and V is TRBV9, with 7 bases lining up with TRBD1. J gave up 0 bases and V 4 bases, and 7 bases lay outside the gene matches. Germline-derived CDR1 and CDR2 are SGDLS and YYNGEE. CDR3 length: 16 residues. The CDR3 spells CASSPQGPDSGNTIYF. In DNA form, the CDR3 reads TGTGCCAGCAGCCCACAGGGGCCCGACTCTGGAAACACCATATATTTT.

The chain links TRBV6-6 to TRBJ1-2; no clear D. This CDR3 is 13 amino acids long. CDR1 and CDR2 (germline): MNHNY, SVGAGI (reference sequence). V was pared by 7 bases and J by 6 bases, with 15 bases between. The CDR3 spells CASTPGGFHGYTF. Here the CDR3 DNA reads TGTGCCAGCACTCCCGGTGGTTTCCATGGCTACACCTTC.

The V and J genes are TRBV7-3 and TRBJ1-6, with D maybe TRBD1 (5 bases). Trimming stripped 5 bases from V and 10 bases from J, with 12 bases between. This CDR3 is 13 amino acids long. Germline V gene lookup returns CDR1 SGHTA and CDR2 FQGTGA. The CDR3 bases are TGTGCCAGCAGCCAACAGGACCGCTCACCCCTCCACTTT. Its protein is CASSQQDRSPLHF.

This clone was seen more than once but under ten times. The chain recombines TRBV30 with TRBJ2-1, with 12 bases identical to TRBD1. After removal of 3 bases from V and 8 bases from J, the junction contained 8 bases not matched to a gene. Germline CDR1 and CDR2: GTSNPN and SVGIG (reference sequence). This CDR3 spans 15 amino acids. In DNA, the CDR3 is TGTGCCTGGAGCGACGGGACAGGGGGCGGGGATGAGCAGTTCTTC. This codes for CAWSDGTGGGDEQFF.

This clone came up once. The J gene is TRBJ1-4, the V gene TRBV6-5, with a tentative D call TRBD1 (5 bases). CDR1 MNHEY and CDR2 SVGAGI come from the germline V gene. The CDR3 consists of 15 residues. The V gene lost 6 bases and the J gene lost 5 bases, with 16 bases spanning the gap. The CDR3 DNA follows: TGTGCCAGCAGCTGGGCCCGGAGGGGAAATGAAAAACTGTTTTTT. This sequence encodes CASSWARRGNEKLFF.

This clone occurred a few times. V usage is TRBV10-1 and J usage is TRBJ2-7, with D perhaps matching TRBD1 (5 bases). Per germline, CDR1 WNHNN and CDR2 SYGVQD (reference sequence). This CDR3 is built from 12 residues. V was cut by 0 bases and J by 10 bases, with 10 bases left in between. The CDR3 protein is CASSESADTQYF. CDR3 nucleotide sequence: TGCGCCAGCAGTGAGTCGGCGGACACTCAGTACTTC.

The rearrangement links TRBV15 to TRBJ1-6, with D unresolved. This CDR3 contains 14 residues. Between the trimmed V and J ends, which lost 0 bases and 8 bases, there was a span of 8 bases. Germline CDR1 and CDR2: LNHNV and YYDKDF (reference sequence). The DNA of the CDR3 is TGTGCCACCAGCAGAGAGAGTATTTATTCACCCCTCCACTTT. It encodes CATSRESIYSPLHF.

The rearrangement joins TRBV18 to TRBJ1-5, with D possibly TRBD1 on 5 matching bases. The germline gives CDR1 KGHSH, CDR2 LQKENI. The length of the CDR3 is 15 residues. V shed 4 bases and J shed 0 bases, with 10 bases lying between them. CDR3 sequence reads: CASSRGVVSNQPQHF. For the CDR3, the DNA is TGTGCCAGCTCACGGGGGGTCGTTAGCAATCAGCCCCAGCATTTT.

Turning to this clone: The junction shows a germline mismatch at one end, possibly a read error. The chain carries TRBV7-3 and TRBJ2-1; 9 nucleotides align to TRBD2. This CDR3 has 15 residues. CDR1 is SGHTA and CDR2 is FQGTGA in the germline V gene. The CDR3 DNA is TGTGCCAGCAGCTTAGGCGGGAGGGCCTACGATGAGCAGTTCTTC. As protein: CASSLGGRAYDEQFF.

The V gene is TRBV7-6, the J gene TRBJ2-1, with TRBD1 as a possible D gene (6 bases). V was clipped by 5 bases and J by 8 bases, with 7 bases between them. This CDR3 spans 11 amino acids. Germline loops: CDR1 SGHVS, CDR2 FNYEAQ. In nucleotides, the CDR3 is TGTGCCAGCAGCCCAGGGGATGAGCAGTTCTTC. Protein: CASSPGDEQFF.

This chain joins TRBV28 and TRBJ1-6; D gene uncertain. This CDR3 is 17 amino acids long. Trimming left V 6 bases short and J 0 bases short, with 15 bases between. Looked up from germline, CDR1 is MDHEN and CDR2 is SYDVKM. DNA for the CDR3: TGTGCCAGCAGATTTCCGGCGTCGGGCTCCTATAATTCACCCCTCCACTTT. Its translation is CASRFPASGSYNSPLHF.

The V call is TRBV6-5, the J call TRBJ1-3; D gene uncertain. Trimming took 5 bases from V and 4 from J, leaving 15 bases between them. The CDR3 consists of 15 residues. Germline CDR1 reads MNHEY; CDR2 reads SVGAGI. DNA of the CDR3: TGTGCCAGCAGTCCCCTGGGGTCGGCCGGAAACACCATATATTTT. Its translation: CASSPLGSAGNTIYF.

The CDR3 reads CASSLALGQGNTGELFF. CDR3 DNA: TGTGCCAGCAGCTTGGCATTGGGACAGGGCAACACCGGGGAGCTGTTTTTT. This chain uses TRBV5-4 with TRBJ2-2, with 9 nucleotides matching TRBD1. V trimming: 0 bases; J trimming: 2 bases; junction bases outside the gene matches: 5. Looked up from germline, CDR1 is SGHNT and CDR2 is YYREEE (reference sequence). This CDR3 region has 17 residues.

CDR3 sequence reads: CASSPGPSSGNTIYF. CDR3 in DNA: TGTGCCAGCAGCCCGGGGCCCAGCTCTGGAAACACCATATATTTT. The V call is TRBV7-8, the J call TRBJ1-3; possible D gene TRBD1, 5 bases. V lost 5 bases, J lost 0 bases, and 11 bases lay in between. The CDR3 loop spans 15 amino acids. Looked up from germline, CDR1 is SGHVS and CDR2 is FQNEAQ.

In DNA, the CDR3 is TGTGCCAGCAGTATTGACAGGGGGTTATACGAGCAGTACTTC. Its translation: CASSIDRGLYEQYF. V is TRBV6-5 and J is TRBJ2-7, with 9 positions matching TRBD1. From germline, CDR1 is MNHEY and CDR2 SVGAGI. Trimming cost V 5 bases and J 4 bases; bases outside gene matches: 6. This CDR3 spans 14 amino acids.

This clone is a singleton in its sample. The CDR3 region is CASRQGVASNTGELFF. In DNA form, the CDR3 reads TGCGCCAGCCGACAGGGGGTCGCCTCGAACACCGGGGAGCTGTTTTTT. The V call is TRBV5-1, the J call TRBJ2-2; 9 bases align to TRBD1. The V gene end was trimmed by 7 bases and the J gene end by 0 bases; junction bases not matched to a gene: 7. The germline V gene encodes CDR1 SGHRS and CDR2 YFSETQ. The CDR3 consists of 16 residues.

V gene TRBV20-1 combines with J gene TRBJ1-2, with 8 bases identical to TRBD1. The trim removed 4 bases at V and 7 bases at J, leaving 2 bases unmatched. Looked up from germline, CDR1 is DFQATT and CDR2 is SNEGSKA (reference sequence). The CDR3 contains 11 residues. The DNA of the CDR3 is TGCAGTGCTACAGGGGGCAGTGGCTACACCTTC. Translated: CSATGGSGYTF.

The chain joins TRBV19 to TRBJ2-5; 8 bases align to TRBD1. This CDR3 is built from 13 residues. The V gene end was trimmed by 8 bases and the J gene end by 4 bases; junction bases not matched to a gene: 6. CDR1 LNHDA and CDR2 SQIVND come from the germline V gene (reference sequence). CDR3 amino acids: CASGQGVGETQYF. Written as DNA, the CDR3 is TGTGCCAGTGGACAGGGCGTGGGAGAGACCCAGTACTTC.